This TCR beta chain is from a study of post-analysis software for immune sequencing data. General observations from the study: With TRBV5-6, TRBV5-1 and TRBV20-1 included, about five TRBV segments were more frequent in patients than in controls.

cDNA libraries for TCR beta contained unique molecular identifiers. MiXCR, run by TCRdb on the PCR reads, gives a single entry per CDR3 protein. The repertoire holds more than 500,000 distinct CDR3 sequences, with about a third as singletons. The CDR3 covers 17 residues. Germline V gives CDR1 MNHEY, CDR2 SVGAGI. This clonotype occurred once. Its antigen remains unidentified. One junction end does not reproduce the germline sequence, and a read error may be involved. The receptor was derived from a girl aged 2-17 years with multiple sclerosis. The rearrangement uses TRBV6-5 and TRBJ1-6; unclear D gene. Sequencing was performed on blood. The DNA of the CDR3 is TGTGCCTGCAGTTACGGCAGCGCACCCACTGATAATTCACCCCTCCACTTT. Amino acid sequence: CACSYGSAPTDNSPLHF.